A single T cell receptor (beta chain) is shown here with its context. The antigen is unknown. Method: immunoSEQ multiplex PCR; TCRdb's copy keeps in-frame clones and lacks some. The data hold around 39,000 clones, with roughly four fifths observed a single time. The entry originates in a study of OX40 agonist ivuxolimab in advanced cancers. Regarding the study as a whole: CD8+ T cells averaged more expanded clones than CD4+.

If patients had autoimmune disease history or systemic immunosuppression, they were excluded. The germline CDR1 and CDR2 sequences are KGHSH and LQKENI. Trimming removed 2 bases from V and 2 bases from J, with 13 bases in between. The CDR3 extends over 16 amino acids. This receptor was identified in an adult with an advanced solid tumor such as melanoma, head and neck, liver or kidney cancer. The sequencing here drew on CD4+ or CD8+ T cells sorted from blood, taken in a trial of the OX40 agonist ivuxolimab. The V and J genes are TRBV18 and TRBJ1-5, with unresolved D. CDR3 DNA: TGTGCCAGCTCACCAGGGGTGGACCGCCGCAATCAGCCCCAGCATTTT. Translating it yields CASSPGVDRRNQPQHF.